One TCR beta chain is described in this entry. This sample was included in a study of blood T cell repertoires in COVID-19. Study summary: Some COVID-19 samples were acute and others convalescent; all came from the United States, Italy and Spain. T cells, B-cell-depleted T cells, or PBMCs provided the cDNA or gDNA that served as material.

Methods used by the authors: Amplification of reference gene primers was used by the study to estimate nucleated cell counts. The method was immunoSEQ multiplex PCR; TCRdb's version includes in-frame clones alone and lacks a portion of them. V, J and clone size reflect that table, while D and trimming were determined from the DNA. The sample holds about 26,000 clones; around 90% are singletons and the top ten take 2.8%. The trim removed 7 bases at V and 5 bases at J, leaving 7 bases unmatched. CDR3 length equals 14 residues. Germline-derived CDR1 and CDR2 are SNHLY and FYNNEI. The specimen sequenced was peripheral blood. The receptor was derived from a human donor in a cohort sampled during active COVID-19. This sequence joins TRBV2 and TRBJ2-7; 11 positions match TRBD1. CDR3 coding DNA: TGTGCCAGCAATCCCGGGACAGGGGGGAACGAGCAGTACTTC. Translating gives CASNPGTGGNEQYF.